Listed below are T cell receptor beta chains from one sample, sequenced in a study of blood T cells in healthy people across ages. TCRdb called the 5' RACE reads again in MiXCR, with one record for every CDR3 protein. The table lists about 1.6 million distinct CDR3 sequences, around 36% of them singletons. Sequencing was performed on blood. The receptor source for this set is a woman aged 25 to 39 in good health. The CDR3 runs from the conserved cysteine through the conserved F or W. The order of the fields is V gene, J gene, CDR3 length, CDR3 protein.

V gene: TRBV7-8; J gene: TRBJ2-4; CDR3 length: 13; CDR3 protein: CASSLSDRVPSYF
V gene: TRBV5-1; J gene: TRBJ2-5; CDR3 length: 14; CDR3 protein: CASSLATEGKTQYF
V gene: TRBV6-5; J gene: TRBJ2-5; CDR3 length: 12; CDR3 protein: CASGRAEETQYF
V gene: TRBV29-1; J gene: TRBJ2-5; CDR3 length: 15; CDR3 protein: CSVEGGEALGETQYF
V gene: TRBV20-1; J gene: TRBJ2-5; CDR3 length: 12; CDR3 protein: CSATQGRETQYF
V gene: TRBV20-1; J gene: TRBJ2-3; CDR3 length: 17; CDR3 protein: CSASARAGTRAADTQYF
V gene: TRBV20-1; J gene: TRBJ1-2; CDR3 length: 13; CDR3 protein: CSARRGTNYGYTF
V gene: TRBV5-1; J gene: TRBJ2-7; CDR3 length: 14; CDR3 protein: CASSPRTNTYEQYF
V gene: TRBV4-1; J gene: TRBJ1-5; CDR3 length: 18; CDR3 protein: CASSQEVSRSLPNQPQHF
V gene: TRBV27; J gene: TRBJ2-1; CDR3 length: 15; CDR3 protein: CASSLGAISGNEQFF
V gene: TRBV28; J gene: TRBJ2-7; CDR3 length: 14; CDR3 protein: CAADPGQGIYEQYF
V gene: TRBV7-9; J gene: TRBJ2-1; CDR3 length: 16; CDR3 protein: CASSYRDRGLINEQFF
V gene: TRBV6-2/TRBV6-3; J gene: TRBJ2-7; CDR3 length: 19; CDR3 protein: CASSSTSGTSGSKVYEQYF
V gene: TRBV7-6; J gene: TRBJ2-3; CDR3 length: 15; CDR3 protein: CASSLRPSPTDTQYF
V gene: TRBV5-1; J gene: TRBJ1-1; CDR3 length: 16; CDR3 protein: CASSFSMGRMNTEAFF
V gene: TRBV4-2; J gene: TRBJ2-2; CDR3 length: 13; CDR3 protein: CAGREANTGGLFF
V gene: TRBV3-1; J gene: TRBJ2-2; CDR3 length: 15; CDR3 protein: CASSHVTGHTGELFF
V gene: TRBV20-1; J gene: TRBJ2-1; CDR3 length: 15; CDR3 protein: CSARSRLSSYNEQFF
V gene: TRBV5-1; J gene: TRBJ2-5; CDR3 length: 14; CDR3 protein: CASSVQGAVETQYF
V gene: TRBV9; J gene: TRBJ2-7; CDR3 length: 14; CDR3 protein: CASSPRDHPYEQYF
V gene: TRBV14; J gene: TRBJ1-1; CDR3 length: 14; CDR3 protein: CASRGTVMNTEAFF
V gene: TRBV28; J gene: TRBJ1-2; CDR3 length: 13; CDR3 protein: CAGSIRHNYGYTF
V gene: TRBV28; J gene: TRBJ2-5; CDR3 length: 13; CDR3 protein: CASGTGGRETQYF
V gene: TRBV6-5; J gene: TRBJ1-1; CDR3 length: 13; CDR3 protein: CASSRREDTEAFF
V gene: TRBV20-1; J gene: TRBJ2-7; CDR3 length: 13; CDR3 protein: CSAYRGHAYEQYF
V gene: TRBV9; J gene: TRBJ2-3; CDR3 length: 15; CDR3 protein: CASSNPLGGLGTQYF
V gene: TRBV20-1; J gene: TRBJ2-7; CDR3 length: 16; CDR3 protein: CSAPPLLEQGRYEQYF
V gene: TRBV5-5; J gene: TRBJ2-3; CDR3 length: 11; CDR3 protein: CTSPLPDTQYF
V gene: TRBV6-1; J gene: TRBJ2-1; CDR3 length: 14; CDR3 protein: CASSRGAVYNEQFF
V gene: TRBV5-1; J gene: TRBJ2-1; CDR3 length: 14; CDR3 protein: CASSGWSGSNEQFF
V gene: TRBV29-1; J gene: TRBJ2-4; CDR3 length: 15; CDR3 protein: CSVLGLPHAKNIQYF
V gene: TRBV7-2; J gene: TRBJ1-2; CDR3 length: 14; CDR3 protein: CATRTGGLNYGYTF
V gene: TRBV4-2; J gene: TRBJ1-1; CDR3 length: 16; CDR3 protein: CASSQDRGEDNTEAFF
V gene: TRBV3-1; J gene: TRBJ2-7; CDR3 length: 13; CDR3 protein: CASSQLPSYEQYF
V gene: TRBV5-6; J gene: TRBJ1-1; CDR3 length: 13; CDR3 protein: CASSDRWGTEAFF
V gene: TRBV7-2; J gene: -; CDR3 length: 14; CDR3 protein: CASSPDRGLFEQYF
V gene: TRBV30; J gene: TRBJ1-2; CDR3 length: 16; CDR3 protein: CAWSDRARSGKYGYTF
V gene: TRBV5-6; J gene: -; CDR3 length: 18; CDR3 protein: CASSLLHREQGAKKTQYF
V gene: TRBV27; J gene: TRBJ2-7; CDR3 length: 14; CDR3 protein: CASSLEKGAYEQYF
V gene: TRBV2; J gene: TRBJ2-5; CDR3 length: 16; CDR3 protein: CASSVIAGVVGETQYF
V gene: TRBV16; J gene: TRBJ1-2; CDR3 length: 17; CDR3 protein: CASSQSRQAPSGNGYTF
V gene: TRBV7-3; J gene: TRBJ2-3; CDR3 length: 12; CDR3 protein: CASSNIEGTQYF
V gene: TRBV20-1; J gene: TRBJ2-3; CDR3 length: 14; CDR3 protein: CSASLAGVTDTQYF
V gene: TRBV7-2; J gene: TRBJ2-7; CDR3 length: 13; CDR3 protein: CASSLAYSYEQYF
V gene: TRBV7-9; J gene: TRBJ2-1; CDR3 length: 16; CDR3 protein: CASSLDEGRVFNEQFF
V gene: TRBV20-1; J gene: TRBJ1-1; CDR3 length: 15; CDR3 protein: CSARSGTWGDTEAFF
V gene: TRBV6-1; J gene: TRBJ2-7; CDR3 length: 14; CDR3 protein: CASSMDRGPYEQYF
V gene: TRBV5-1; J gene: TRBJ2-3; CDR3 length: 16; CDR3 protein: CASSSYPSGGTDTQYF
V gene: TRBV4-1; J gene: TRBJ1-4; CDR3 length: 15; CDR3 protein: CASSKGQGVNEKLFF
V gene: TRBV7-3; J gene: TRBJ1-1; CDR3 length: 15; CDR3 protein: CASSLRGQKNTEAFF
V gene: TRBV7-9; J gene: TRBJ2-7; CDR3 length: 14; CDR3 protein: CASSSTQSSYEQYF
V gene: TRBV12-1; J gene: TRBJ2-5; CDR3 length: 16; CDR3 protein: CASSSSRKVRSETQYF
V gene: TRBV20-1; J gene: TRBJ2-5; CDR3 length: 12; CDR3 protein: CSAWVGGGEQYF
V gene: TRBV6-1; J gene: TRBJ1-3; CDR3 length: 16; CDR3 protein: CASRSAFGTSGNTIYF